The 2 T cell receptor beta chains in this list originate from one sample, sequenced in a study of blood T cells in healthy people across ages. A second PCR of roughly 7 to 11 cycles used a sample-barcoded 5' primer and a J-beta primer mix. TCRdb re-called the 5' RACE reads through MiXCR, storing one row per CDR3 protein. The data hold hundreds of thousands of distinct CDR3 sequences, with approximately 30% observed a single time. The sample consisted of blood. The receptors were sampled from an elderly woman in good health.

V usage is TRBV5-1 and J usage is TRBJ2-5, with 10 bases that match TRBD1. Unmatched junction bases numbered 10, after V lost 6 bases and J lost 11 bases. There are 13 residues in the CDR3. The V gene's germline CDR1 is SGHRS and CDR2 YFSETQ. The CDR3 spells CASTRTGGNEQYF. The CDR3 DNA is TGCGCCAGCACGCGGACAGGGGGGAATGAGCAGTACTTC.

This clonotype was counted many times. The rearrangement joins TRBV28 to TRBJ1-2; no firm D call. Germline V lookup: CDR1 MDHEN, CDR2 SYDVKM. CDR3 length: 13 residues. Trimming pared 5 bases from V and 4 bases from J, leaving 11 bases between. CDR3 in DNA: TGTGCCAGCAGTCCGCCCTCCTTCTATGGCTACACCTTC. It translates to CASSPPSFYGYTF.